The 6 T cell receptor beta chains listed next were all sequenced from one sample in a study of T cells in Graves' hyperthyroidism and ophthalmopathy. RNA transcripts served as the template for amplifying TCR beta CDR3 regions. First-round RT-PCR with HTBI primers amplified the TCR CDR3 region. From the multiplex PCR reads, TCRdb called clonotypes with MiXCR, one entry per CDR3 protein. The data contain 350,000 to 500,000 distinct CDR3 sequences, about 13% of them seen just once; the ten biggest clones take up 5.3%. The sample consisted of blood. The source is a woman aged 18-30 years with Graves' hyperthyroidism.

This clonotype was observed at least ten times. This chain uses TRBV19 with TRBJ2-1; tentatively, D is TRBD2 (6 bases). With 5 bases removed from V and 4 bases from J, the gap between germline ends came to 15 bases. From germline, CDR1 is LNHDA and CDR2 SQIVND (reference sequence). The CDR3 contains 15 residues. The CDR3 sequence is CASSRDSRLYNEQFF. The DNA for the CDR3 is TGTGCCAGTAGTCGGGACTCACGACTTTACAATGAGCAGTTCTTC.

The CDR3 loop is CSARDTINYGYTF. The CDR3 region has the DNA TGCAGTGCTAGGGACACCATTAACTATGGCTACACCTTC. The chain carries TRBV20-1 and TRBJ1-2; tentatively, D is TRBD1 (5 bases). CDR1 and CDR2 from the germline V gene are DFQATT and SNEGSKA (reference sequence). The CDR3 runs 13 residues. Trimming took 3 bases from V and 1 from J, leaving 9 bases between them.

The rearrangement links TRBV4-2 to TRBJ1-4, with unresolved D. Trimming pared 0 bases from V and 7 bases from J, leaving 12 bases between. Germline assignment: CDR1 LGHNA and CDR2 YNFKEQ. CDR3 size: 15 residues. As DNA, the CDR3 is TGTGCCAGCAGCCAAGATCGGAGGGAAAGTGAAAAACTGTTTTTT. Protein sequence: CASSQDRRESEKLFF.

This clonotype has a count of ten or more. V is TRBV7-7 and J is TRBJ2-1; unclear D gene. Germline CDR1 SSHAT, CDR2 FNYEAQ (reference sequence). Deletions cut 4 bases from V and 7 bases from J, with 8 bases between. This CDR3 has 12 amino acids. CDR3 region: CASSSGGNEQFF. Here the CDR3 DNA reads TGTGCCAGCAGCTCAGGTGGGAATGAGCAGTTCTTC.

This chain connects TRBV30 to TRBJ1-1, with D tentatively TRBD1 (6 bases). The CDR3 runs 13 residues. Looked up from germline, CDR1 is GTSNPN and CDR2 is SVGIG (reference sequence). V was cut by 4 bases and J by 3 bases, with 12 bases left in between. CDR3 amino acids: CAWTWAGDTEAFF. CDR3 DNA sequence: TGTGCCTGGACTTGGGCAGGGGACACTGAAGCTTTCTTT.

The table lists this clonotype with many counts. This chain uses TRBV28 with TRBJ2-3, with 8 positions matching TRBD2. This CDR3 spans 15 amino acids. Germline values: CDR1 MDHEN, CDR2 SYDVKM. Trimming cost V 5 bases and J 1 base; bases outside gene matches: 5. CDR3 bases: TGTGCCAGCAGTCGCGGGGGGATCCGCACAGATACGCAGTATTTT. This translates into CASSRGGIRTDTQYF.